The clone carrying this T cell receptor (beta chain) was seen ten or more times. What it binds is unknown. This CDR3 spans 15 amino acids. Germline CDR1 reads MDHEN; CDR2 reads SYDVKM. After removal of 6 bases from V and 7 bases from J, the junction contained 9 bases not matched to a gene. This sample is drawn from a study of molecular identifiers for immune sequencing clone quantification. Methods described previously, with TCR primers listed, were used for bulk TCR libraries. MiXCR, applied by TCRdb to the PCR reads, yields one record per CDR3 protein. This table holds some 65,000 distinct CDR3 sequences, roughly 18% found once. With RNA at 10%, 30% or 50%, naive CD8 libraries came from approximately 22,000 to 940,000 sorted cells. Naive CD8 T cells were picked out by sorting for CD8+CD4-CCR7+CD45RA+. Study-wide points: Under 1% of molecules in naive cells, but over 99% of effector molecules, belonged to clones above 20 RNA copies.

This receptor was taken from a human donor in good health. Some libraries in this study had Jurkat cell RNA spiked in. This rearrangement joins TRBV28 to TRBJ1-5; TRBD1 aligns across 10 bases. What was sequenced was naive CD8+ T cells from blood, with Jurkat cell RNA spiked in. Subset meaning: FACS-sorted CD8+CD4-CCR7+CD45RA+ naive T cells. This CDR3 is CASSLGQGFRQPQHF. DNA of the CDR3: TGTGCCAGCAGCCTGGGACAGGGGTTTCGACAGCCCCAGCATTTT.